One and the same sample provided the 5 T cell receptor beta chains below, sequenced in a study of T cell responses to AZD1222 COVID-19 vaccine. Here immunoSEQ multiplex PCR was the method, and the copy in TCRdb shows in-frame clones only, minus some. Of around 130,000 clones detected, 80% to 95% appear once; the ten largest clones hold approximately 3.1%. Specimen: peripheral blood, collected on day 0 of AZD1222 vaccination. These receptors came from an adult in good health.

The V and J genes are TRBV7-2 and TRBJ1-2; the D gene is possibly TRBD1 (5 bases). Germline CDR1 and CDR2: SGHTA and FQGNSA. Trimming stripped 6 bases from V and 7 bases from J, with 18 bases between. The CDR3 sequence is 14 residues long. The DNA of the CDR3 is TGTGCCAGCAGTATCAAGGGGAGTGGAGGTGGCTACACCTTC. Its protein product is CASSIKGSGGGYTF.

The chain employs TRBV6-1 and TRBJ2-1; D ambiguous. The germline CDR1 and CDR2 sequences are MNHNS and SASEGT. Trimming removed 1 base at V and 15 bases at J, with 13 bases between. The CDR3 covers 12 residues. The CDR3 spells CASSEESKLPFF. The CDR3 region has the DNA TGTGCCAGCAGTGAAGAGTCTAAGTTACCGTTCTTC.

V and J are TRBV27 and TRBJ2-3; D possibly corresponds to TRBD1 (5 bases). V lost 5 bases and J lost 3, with 12 bases in between. The length of the CDR3 is 14 residues. Germline CDR1 reads MNHEY; CDR2 reads SMNVEV (reference sequence). The CDR3 region is CASSPQGQTDTQYF. The CDR3 DNA is TGTGCCAGCAGTCCCCAGGGCCAGACAGATACGCAGTATTTT.

The chain combines TRBV6-5 with TRBJ2-5; D is undetermined. Trimming took off 0 bases at V and 5 bases at J, with 10 bases between the two ends. From germline, CDR1 is MNHEY and CDR2 SVGAGI. This CDR3 spans 14 amino acids. The CDR3 bases are TGTGCCAGCAGTTACTCGAAGGGTAGGGAGACCCAGTACTTC. Its protein product is CASSYSKGRETQYF.

The rearrangement links TRBV29-1 to TRBJ2-3; TRBD1 matches 8 bases. The CDR3 extends over 11 amino acids. Germline CDR1 reads SQVTM; CDR2 reads ANQGSEA. Written as DNA, the CDR3 is TGCACGGGACAGGCGACAGATACGCAGTATTTT. It is translated as CTGQATDTQYF.